This T cell receptor beta chain originates from a study of cytomegalovirus exposure and HLA in healthy donors. This clone came up a few times. Its antigen is unidentified. Primers: 60 Vbeta forward and 13 Jbeta reverse. Profiled with immunoSEQ multiplex PCR; TCRdb holds only in-frame clones, not every one. The sample includes 60,000 or so clones, about three quarters of them seen just once. Study conclusions and caveats: The dataset shows that most TCR sequences were rare, while some public TCRs occurred in many donors. By a later analysis, the bulk of CMV-associated TCR beta chains appeared HLA-restricted.

The V and J ends lost 6 bases and 3 bases, in that order; junction bases with no gene match: 6. The CDR3 is made up of 14 amino acids. Germline V gene lookup returns CDR1 MNHNS and CDR2 SASEGT. This clonotype originated in a man aged 50 to 59 in good health and CMV-seropositive. This chain links TRBV6-1 with TRBJ1-2, with 8 nucleotides matching TRBD1. Sequenced material: PBMCs. Here the CDR3 reads CASSVDRVDYGYTF. In DNA form, the CDR3 reads TGTGCCAGCAGCGTGGACAGGGTAGACTATGGCTACACCTTC.